Described below is a single TCR beta chain sequence and its context. As handled by the study authors: The authors estimated nucleated cell counts from reference gene primer amplification. Method: immunoSEQ multiplex PCR; TCRdb's copy keeps in-frame clones and lacks some. D and trimming were read from the DNA, whereas the V and J calls and clone size are those reported in that table. Altogether about 190,000 clones are present, about 80% being singletons, with the ten largest covering approximately 26%. The sample is drawn from a study of blood T cell repertoires in COVID-19. Study overall: Samples of COVID-19 (acute and convalescent) were obtained from the United States, Italy and Spain. PBMCs, B-cell-depleted T cells, or T cells were the source of the cDNA or gDNA that made up the material.

The CDR3 has 15 residues. The ends lost 1 base at V and 8 bases at J; junction bases unmatched: 10. CDR1 is SEHNR and CDR2 is FQNEAQ in the germline V gene (reference sequence). The chain combines TRBV7-9 with TRBJ1-2; 7 bases line up with TRBD1. Sequences were obtained from peripheral blood. This receptor was taken from a woman in her seventies with acute or convalescent COVID-19. CDR3 coding DNA: TGTGCCAGCAGCTTAGACACAGGGGCTCTTGAGGGCTACACCTTC. Translated: CASSLDTGALEGYTF.